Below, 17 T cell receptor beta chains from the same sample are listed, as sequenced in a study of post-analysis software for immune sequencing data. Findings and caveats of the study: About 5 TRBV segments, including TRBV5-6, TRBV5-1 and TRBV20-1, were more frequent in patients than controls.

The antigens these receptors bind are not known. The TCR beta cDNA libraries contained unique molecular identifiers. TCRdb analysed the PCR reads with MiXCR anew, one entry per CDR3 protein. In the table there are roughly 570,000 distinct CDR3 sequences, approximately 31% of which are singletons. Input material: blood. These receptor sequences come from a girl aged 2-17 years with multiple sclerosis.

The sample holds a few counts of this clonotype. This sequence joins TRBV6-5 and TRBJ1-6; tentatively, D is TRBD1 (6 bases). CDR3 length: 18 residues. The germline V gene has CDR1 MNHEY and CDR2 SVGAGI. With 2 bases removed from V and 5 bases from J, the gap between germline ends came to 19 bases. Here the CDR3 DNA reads TGTGCCAGCAGTTACCACAGGGTCGAGGCAGGGAATAATTCACCCCTCCACTTT. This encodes CASSYHRVEAGNNSPLHF.

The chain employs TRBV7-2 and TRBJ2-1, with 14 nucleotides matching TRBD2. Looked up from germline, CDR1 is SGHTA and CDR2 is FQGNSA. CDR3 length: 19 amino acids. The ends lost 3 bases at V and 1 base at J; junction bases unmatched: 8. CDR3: CASSFQGLAGGGSYNEQFF. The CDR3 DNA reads TGTGCCAGCAGCTTTCAAGGACTAGCGGGGGGCGGATCCTACAATGAGCAGTTCTTC. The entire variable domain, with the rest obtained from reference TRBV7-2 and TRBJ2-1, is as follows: GAGVSQSPSNKVTEKGKDVELRCDPISGHTALYWYRQSLGQGLEFLIYFQGNSAPDKSGLPSDRFSAERTGGSVSTLTIQRTQQEDSAVYLCASSFQGLAGGGSYNEQFFGPGTRLTVL.

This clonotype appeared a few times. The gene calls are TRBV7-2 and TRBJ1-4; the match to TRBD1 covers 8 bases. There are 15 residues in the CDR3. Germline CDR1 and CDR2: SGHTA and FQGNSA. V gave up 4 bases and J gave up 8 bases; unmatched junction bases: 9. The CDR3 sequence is CASSSTGGSREKLFF. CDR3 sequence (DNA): TGTGCCAGCAGCTCAACAGGGGGGTCTCGAGAAAAACTGTTTTTT.

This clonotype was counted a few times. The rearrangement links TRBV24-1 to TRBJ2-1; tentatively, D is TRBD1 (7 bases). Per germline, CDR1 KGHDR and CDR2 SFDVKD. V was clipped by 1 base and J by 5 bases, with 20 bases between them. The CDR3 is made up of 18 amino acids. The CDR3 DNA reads TGTGCCACCAGTGATTTCGGGGGACAGATGGGAACGAACAATGAGCAGTTCTTC. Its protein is CATSDFGGQMGTNNEQFF.

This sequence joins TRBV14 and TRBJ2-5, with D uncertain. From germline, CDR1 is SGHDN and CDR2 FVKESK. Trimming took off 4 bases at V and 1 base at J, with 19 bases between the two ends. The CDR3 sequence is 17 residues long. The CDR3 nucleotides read TGTGCCAGCAGCCCACTCGCCCCGGGCGGACCCCAAGAGACCCAGTACTTC. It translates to CASSPLAPGGPQETQYF.

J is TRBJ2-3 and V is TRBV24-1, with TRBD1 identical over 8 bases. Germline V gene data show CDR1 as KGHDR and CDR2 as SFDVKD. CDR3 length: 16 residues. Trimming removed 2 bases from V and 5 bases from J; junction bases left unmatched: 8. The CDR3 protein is CATSDYSGGEGDTQYF. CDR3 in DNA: TGTGCCACCAGTGATTACTCAGGGGGCGAGGGAGATACGCAGTATTTT.

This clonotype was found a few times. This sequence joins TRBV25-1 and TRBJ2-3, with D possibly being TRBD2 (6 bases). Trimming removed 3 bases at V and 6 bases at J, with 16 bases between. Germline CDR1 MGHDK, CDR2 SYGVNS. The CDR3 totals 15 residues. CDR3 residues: CASSDTGTRMDTQYF. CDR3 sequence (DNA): TGTGCCAGCAGTGATACCGGGACTCGGATGGATACGCAGTATTTT.

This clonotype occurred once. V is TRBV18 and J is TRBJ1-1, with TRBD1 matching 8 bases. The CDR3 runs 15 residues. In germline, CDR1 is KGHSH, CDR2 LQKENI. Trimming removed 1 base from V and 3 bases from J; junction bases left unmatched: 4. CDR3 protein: CASSPLDRGDTEAFF. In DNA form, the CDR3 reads TGTGCCAGCTCACCACTTGACAGGGGAGACACTGAAGCTTTCTTT.

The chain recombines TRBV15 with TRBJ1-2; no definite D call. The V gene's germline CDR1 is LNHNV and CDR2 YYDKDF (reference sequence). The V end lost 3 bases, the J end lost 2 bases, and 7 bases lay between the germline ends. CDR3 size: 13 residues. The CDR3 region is CATSSTYNYGYTF. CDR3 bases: TGTGCCACCAGCAGTACTTACAACTATGGCTACACCTTC.

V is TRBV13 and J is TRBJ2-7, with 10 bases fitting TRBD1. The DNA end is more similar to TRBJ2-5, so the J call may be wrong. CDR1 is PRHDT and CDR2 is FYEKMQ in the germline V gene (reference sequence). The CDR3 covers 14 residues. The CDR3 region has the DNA TGTGCCAGCAGCCCCGGGACAGGGGTCGAGACCCAGTACTTC. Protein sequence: CASSPGTGVETQYF.

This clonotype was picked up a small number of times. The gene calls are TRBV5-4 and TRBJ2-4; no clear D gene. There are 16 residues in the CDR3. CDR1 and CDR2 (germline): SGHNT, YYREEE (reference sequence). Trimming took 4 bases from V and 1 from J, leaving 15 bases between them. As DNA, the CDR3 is TGTGCCAGCAGCCCCGTCGGCGTGGGGGCCAAAAACATTCAGTACTTC. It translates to CASSPVGVGAKNIQYF.

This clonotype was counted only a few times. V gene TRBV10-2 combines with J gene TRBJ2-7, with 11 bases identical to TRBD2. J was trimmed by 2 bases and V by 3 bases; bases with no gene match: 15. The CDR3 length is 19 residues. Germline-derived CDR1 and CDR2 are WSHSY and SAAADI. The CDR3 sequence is CASSERLAGITRLAYEQYF. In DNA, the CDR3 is TGCGCCAGCAGTGAACGACTAGCGGGGATCACCCGCCTTGCCTACGAGCAGTACTTC.

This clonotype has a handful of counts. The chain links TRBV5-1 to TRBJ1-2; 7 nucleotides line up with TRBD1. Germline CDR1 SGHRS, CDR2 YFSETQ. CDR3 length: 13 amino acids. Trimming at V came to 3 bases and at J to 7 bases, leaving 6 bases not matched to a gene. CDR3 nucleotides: TGCGCCAGCAGCTCGACAGGGTTTGGTGGCTACACCTTC. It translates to CASSSTGFGGYTF.

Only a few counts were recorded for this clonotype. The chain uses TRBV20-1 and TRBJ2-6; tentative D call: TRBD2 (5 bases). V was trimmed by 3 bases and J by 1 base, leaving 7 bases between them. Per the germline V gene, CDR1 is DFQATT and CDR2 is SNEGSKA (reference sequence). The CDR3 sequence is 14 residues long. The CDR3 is CSASRDSGANVLTF. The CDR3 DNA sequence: TGCAGTGCTAGTCGGGATTCTGGGGCCAACGTCCTGACTTTC.

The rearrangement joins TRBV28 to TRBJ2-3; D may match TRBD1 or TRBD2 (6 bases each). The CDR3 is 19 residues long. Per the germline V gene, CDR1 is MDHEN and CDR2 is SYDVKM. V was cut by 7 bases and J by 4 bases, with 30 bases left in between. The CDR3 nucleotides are TGTGCCAGCATGAGTCCCGGGGGTTGGGGGGCCGGGCAGCCAGATACGCAGTATTTT. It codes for CASMSPGGWGAGQPDTQYF.

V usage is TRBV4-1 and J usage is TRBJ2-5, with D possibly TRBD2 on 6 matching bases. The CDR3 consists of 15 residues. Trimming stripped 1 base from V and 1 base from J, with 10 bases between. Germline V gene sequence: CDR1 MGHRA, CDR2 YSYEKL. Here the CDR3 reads CASSQGASVQETQYF. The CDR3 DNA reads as TGCGCCAGCAGCCAAGGGGCTAGCGTCCAAGAGACCCAGTACTTC.

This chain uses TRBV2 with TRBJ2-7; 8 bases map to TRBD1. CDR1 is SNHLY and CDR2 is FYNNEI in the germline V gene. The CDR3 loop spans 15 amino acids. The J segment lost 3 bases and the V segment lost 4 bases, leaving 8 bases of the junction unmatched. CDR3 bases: TGTGCCAGCAGTGTCCGACAGGGGTTTGTCTACGAGCAGTACTTC. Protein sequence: CASSVRQGFVYEQYF.